This T cell receptor (beta chain) was captured by sequencing in a study of technical replicates of blood from several donors. Generated by immunoSEQ multiplex PCR, the TCRdb table keeps only in-frame clones and is missing some. The profile covers more than 90,000 clones, with approximately 96% appearing a single time and 0.22% taken by the ten largest. There are 13 residues in the CDR3. Germline-derived CDR1 and CDR2 are SGHTA and FQGNSA. The trim removed 5 bases at V and 8 bases at J, leaving 8 bases unmatched. The specimen sequenced was T cells isolated from PBMCs. The gene calls are TRBV7-2 and TRBJ1-2; 7 bases match TRBD1. The TCR originated in a human donor in good health. CDR3 sequence: CASSVGRGQGYTF. In DNA, the CDR3 is TGTGCCAGCAGCGTCGGGAGGGGGCAAGGCTACACCTTC. Full variable domain (outside the CDR3, taken from reference TRBV7-2 and TRBJ1-2): GAGVSQSPSNKVTEKGKDVELRCDPISGHTALYWYRQSLGQGLEFLIYFQGNSAPDKSGLPSDRFSAERTGGSVSTLTIQRTQQEDSAVYLCASSVGRGQGYTFGSGTRLTVV.